These 23 T cell receptor beta chains originate from one sample sequenced in a study of identical twins. A single record per CDR3 protein comes from TCRdb applying MiXCR to the 5' RACE reads. The table has hundreds of thousands of distinct CDR3 sequences, roughly an eighth seen once. These data were also filed under a second study, of yellow fever vaccine responses in identical twins.

Material: CD8+ T cells sorted from blood. The receptor set was obtained from a woman aged 18 to 35 in good health.

The chain is built from TRBV11-2 and TRBJ1-2; D is unclear. The germline CDR1 and CDR2 sequences are SGHAT and FQNNGV. The CDR3 spans 13 residues. V was trimmed by 2 bases and J by 3 bases, leaving 7 bases between them. In DNA form, the CDR3 reads TGTGCCAGCAGCTTAAATCGAGACTATGGCTACACCTTC. The encoded protein is CASSLNRDYGYTF.

This clonotype has a handful of counts. The J gene is TRBJ2-7, the V gene TRBV28; 9 nucleotides line up with TRBD2. The CDR3 is 14 amino acids. V lost 5 bases and J lost 6; bases outside the gene matches: 8. Germline V gene lookup returns CDR1 MDHEN and CDR2 SYDVKM. The CDR3 spells CASSPSGTVVEQYF. CDR3 DNA: TGTGCCAGCAGTCCTAGCGGGACCGTCGTCGAGCAGTACTTC.

This clonotype was counted many times. One junction end does not reproduce the germline sequence, and a read error may be involved. J is TRBJ2-7 and V is TRBV12-3 or TRBV12-4, with D perhaps matching TRBD2 (5 bases). This CDR3 is 13 amino acids long. In nucleotides, the CDR3 is TGTGCCAGCAGCTTAGCGTCCCCATACGAGCAGTACTTC. Translating it yields CASSLASPYEQYF.

A few counts support this clonotype. The chain links TRBV27 to TRBJ2-2; D is undetermined. Trimming removed 2 bases from V and 6 bases from J, with 4 bases in between. The CDR3 is 12 residues long. Looked up from germline, CDR1 is MNHEY and CDR2 is SMNVEV (reference sequence). The CDR3 DNA sequence: TGTGCCAGCAGTTTACCTGCCGGGGAGCTGTTTTTT. Translated, it gives CASSLPAGELFF.

This clonotype was detected many times. The V and J genes are TRBV12-3 or TRBV12-4 and TRBJ2-5; TRBD2 matches at 12 bases. The V gene end was trimmed by 6 bases and the J gene end by 4 bases; junction bases not matched to a gene: 3. The CDR3 totals 14 residues. The CDR3 reads CASSQTSGRETQYF. The DNA of the CDR3 is TGTGCCAGCAGCCAGACTAGCGGGAGAGAGACCCAGTACTTC.

V is TRBV7-6 and J is TRBJ2-1; D gene unclear. The CDR3 sequence is 12 residues long. Trimming removed 1 base at V and 8 bases at J, with 6 bases between. Germline V gene lookup returns CDR1 SGHVS and CDR2 FNYEAQ. The CDR3 region has the DNA TGTGCCAGCAGCTTAGGGTGGGATGAGCAGTTCTTC. It is translated as CASSLGWDEQFF.

In its sample, this clonotype was seen a few times. The chain combines TRBV2 with TRBJ2-3; TRBD2 is a possible D gene (6 bases). Trimming took off 2 bases at V and 5 bases at J, with 8 bases between the two ends. The CDR3 loop spans 13 amino acids. Germline values: CDR1 SNHLY, CDR2 FYNNEI. The chain's CDR3 is CASSESGQDTQYF. The CDR3, as DNA: TGTGCCAGCAGTGAAAGCGGGCAAGATACGCAGTATTTT.

This clonotype has ten or more counts. The chain is built from TRBV3-1 and TRBJ2-6; D might be TRBD1 (5 bases). The ends were cut back, 6 bases at V and 1 base at J, with 7 bases in the middle. The germline V gene has CDR1 LGHDT and CDR2 YNNKEL (reference sequence). CDR3 length equals 14 residues. The chain's CDR3 is CASRAGSGANVLTF. DNA for the CDR3: TGTGCCAGCAGGGCAGGGTCTGGGGCCAACGTCCTGACTTTC.

Only a few counts were recorded for this clonotype. The chain joins TRBV11-2 to TRBJ2-2; 7 positions match TRBD1. Looked up from germline, CDR1 is SGHAT and CDR2 is FQNNGV. The ends lost 5 bases at V and 2 bases at J; junction bases unmatched: 14. This CDR3 is built from 18 residues. Written as DNA, the CDR3 is TGTGCCAGCAGCCCCACCGGGACAGTCTATATCAACACCGGGGAGCTGTTTTTT. Translation gives CASSPTGTVYINTGELFF. Combining the CDR3 with reference TRBV11-2 and TRBJ2-2 gives the whole variable domain EAGVAQSPRYKIIEKRQSVAFWCNPISGHATLYWYQQILGQGPKLLIQFQNNGVVDDSQLPKDRFSAERLKGVDSTLKIQPAKLEDSAVYLCASSPTGTVYINTGELFFGEGSRLTVL.

The table lists this clonotype with a few counts. The chain employs TRBV3-1 and TRBJ2-3; a weak D match, TRBD2 (6 bases). Germline loops: CDR1 LGHDT, CDR2 YNNKEL (reference sequence). Trimming removed 0 bases from V and 5 bases from J, with 12 bases in between. There are 15 residues in the CDR3. As DNA, the CDR3 is TGTGCCAGCAGCCAAGATTGGGGGGTCGGAGATACGCAGTATTTT. Encoded protein: CASSQDWGVGDTQYF.

This clonotype was recorded a few times. This sequence joins TRBV4-1 and TRBJ2-7; D is perhaps TRBD2 (6 bases). The CDR3 spans 15 residues. Trimming removed 0 bases at V and 0 bases at J, with 9 bases between. Germline assignment: CDR1 MGHRA and CDR2 YSYEKL. The CDR3 DNA sequence: TGCGCCAGCAGCCAAGATAGCGGAAGCTCCTACGAGCAGTACTTC. Translated, it gives CASSQDSGSSYEQYF.

This clonotype showed up many times. The chain joins TRBV27 to TRBJ2-7, with 9 bases identical to TRBD2. Trimming took 4 bases from V and 3 from J; bases not matched to a gene: 13. The CDR3 is 17 residues long. From germline, CDR1 is MNHEY and CDR2 SMNVEV (reference sequence). This chain's CDR3 is CASSSLPIAGVFYEQYF. In nucleotides, the CDR3 is TGTGCCAGCAGTTCCCTCCCAATAGCGGGAGTGTTCTACGAGCAGTACTTC.

A word on this clonotype: One base away lies a much larger clone, so this may be a sequencing read error. The chain is built from TRBV7-7 and TRBJ2-3; unclear D gene. V gave up 1 base and J gave up 0 bases, with 8 bases separating them. The CDR3 extends over 15 amino acids. CDR1 and CDR2 from the germline V gene are SSHAT and FNYEAQ (reference sequence). DNA for the CDR3: TGTGCCAGCAGCTTAGGGGTCCTTAGCACAGATACGCAGTATTTT. Protein sequence: CASSLGVLSTDTQYF.

This rearrangement joins TRBV4-1 to TRBJ2-7, with a tentative D call TRBD2 (6 bases). V shed 0 bases and J shed 6 bases, with 18 bases lying between them. Germline V gives CDR1 MGHRA, CDR2 YSYEKL. The CDR3 runs to 16 residues. The CDR3 spells CASSQEARGGGSEQYF. The CDR3 DNA is TGCGCCAGCAGCCAAGAGGCTCGGGGAGGAGGGTCCGAGCAGTACTTC.

This clonotype has just a few counts. This sequence joins TRBV27 and TRBJ2-1; TRBD2 matches 11 bases. Germline V gives CDR1 MNHEY, CDR2 SMNVEV (reference sequence). Trimming took 6 bases from V and 1 from J; bases not matched to a gene: 5. The CDR3 consists of 16 residues. The CDR3 coding sequence is TGTGCCAGCAGCTCGGGACTAGCGGATTCCTACAATGAGCAGTTCTTC. It yields the protein CASSSGLADSYNEQFF.

This clonotype has only a few counts. The genes are TRBV7-9 and TRBJ1-1; no clear D. The CDR3 is 14 residues long. The ends were cut back, 4 bases at V and 2 bases at J, with 11 bases in the middle. From germline, CDR1 is SEHNR and CDR2 FQNEAQ (reference sequence). As DNA, the CDR3 is TGTGCCAGCAGCTCTATTGGGAGAAACACTGAAGCTTTCTTT. Translation: CASSSIGRNTEAFF.

This clonotype was counted many times. The chain carries TRBV4-1 and TRBJ2-5; D uncertain. Trimming pared 1 base from V and 2 bases from J, leaving 14 bases between. The length of the CDR3 is 16 residues. CDR1 MGHRA and CDR2 YSYEKL come from the germline V gene. Here the CDR3 DNA reads TGCGCCAGCAGCCAAGTCGTCGCCAGTTTTCAAGAGACCCAGTACTTC. This codes for CASSQVVASFQETQYF.

The rearrangement uses TRBV4-1 and TRBJ2-1; 9 nucleotides align to TRBD1. Germline V gene lookup returns CDR1 MGHRA and CDR2 YSYEKL. The V and J ends lost 0 bases and 8 bases, in that order; junction bases with no gene match: 5. This CDR3 has 15 amino acids. CDR3 nucleotides: TGCGCCAGCAGCCAAGAGGGGACAGGGCTGGATGAGCAGTTCTTC. Its protein is CASSQEGTGLDEQFF.

V is TRBV7-9 and J is TRBJ2-3; TRBD1 agrees at 8 bases. The J segment lost 6 bases and the V segment lost 5 bases, leaving 10 bases of the junction unmatched. This CDR3 has 15 residues. Germline values: CDR1 SEHNR, CDR2 FQNEAQ (reference sequence). CDR3 amino acids: CASSIHQGARDTQYF. The DNA for the CDR3 is TGTGCCAGCAGCATACACCAGGGGGCGCGGGATACGCAGTATTTT.

The genes are TRBV11-2 and TRBJ1-2, with D unresolved. Germline V CDR1 and CDR2: SGHAT, FQNNGV. Between the trimmed V and J ends, which lost 4 bases and 5 bases, there was a span of 8 bases. The CDR3 consists of 12 residues. The CDR3 here is CASSSLGYGYTF. The CDR3 DNA sequence: TGTGCCAGCAGCTCATTAGGTTATGGCTACACCTTC. Filled out from reference TRBV11-2 and TRBJ1-2, the complete variable domain reads EAGVAQSPRYKIIEKRQSVAFWCNPISGHATLYWYQQILGQGPKLLIQFQNNGVVDDSQLPKDRFSAERLKGVDSTLKIQPAKLEDSAVYLCASSSLGYGYTFGSGTRLTVV.

This clonotype was seen more than once but under ten times. The chain recombines TRBV4-1 with TRBJ2-5; possibly TRBD1 or TRBD2 for D (5 bases each). The germline V gene has CDR1 MGHRA and CDR2 YSYEKL. The CDR3 runs to 15 residues. Deletions cut 4 bases from V and 4 bases from J, with 16 bases between. CDR3 coding DNA: TGCGCCAGCAGCCTCGGGACCGATGGTGGAGAGACCCAGTACTTC. This codes for CASSLGTDGGETQYF.

The chain couples TRBV7-9 to TRBJ1-1; possible D gene TRBD1, 6 bases. CDR1 and CDR2 from the germline V gene are SEHNR and FQNEAQ (reference sequence). The CDR3 totals 15 residues. The V end lost 1 base, the J end lost 3 bases, and 12 bases lay between the germline ends. CDR3 sequence reads: CASSLDQAGDTEAFF. As DNA, the CDR3 is TGTGCCAGCAGCTTAGACCAGGCAGGGGACACTGAAGCTTTCTTT.

The V call is TRBV15, the J call TRBJ1-3; D unclear. Germline V gene data show CDR1 as LNHNV and CDR2 as YYDKDF (reference sequence). The CDR3 totals 16 residues. Trimming cost V 3 bases and J 2 bases, with 14 bases left between them. The CDR3 coding sequence is TGTGCCACCAGCAGTGAGCGGACTGTGACTGGAAACACCATATATTTT. As protein: CATSSERTVTGNTIYF.